The 4 T cell receptor beta chains below were found in one sample sequenced in a study of CD8+CD57+ T cells in acquired aplastic anemia. Genomic DNA acted as the template from which TCR beta VDJ combination and CDR3 sequence profiling were carried out. MiXCR, run by TCRdb on the reads, gives a single entry per CDR3 protein. The sample comprises 450,000 to 600,000 distinct CDR3 sequences, approximately 33% of which are singletons, and less than 0.85% rests with the top ten. Only patients with CD8+CD57+ cell expansion on flow cytometry were chosen for sequencing. The sample comprised sorted CD4+, CD8+, or CD8+CD57+ T cells (not recorded which) from PBMCs. The receptors shown here come from a human donor with aplastic anemia.

CDR3 sequence (DNA): TGCAGTGCTGGAAAGACTAGCGGGAGGGACCTGGAGCAGTACTTC. Translating it yields CSAGKTSGRDLEQYF. The gene calls are TRBV29-1 and TRBJ2-7; 14 nucleotides agree with TRBD2. Germline values: CDR1 SQVTM, CDR2 ANQGSEA. The CDR3 covers 15 residues.

This clonotype came up many times. The V call is TRBV19, the J call TRBJ1-1; maybe TRBD1 (5 bases). V lost 3 bases and J 2 bases, leaving 16 bases between the germline ends. CDR1 and CDR2 (germline): LNHDA, SQIVND (reference sequence). The CDR3 totals 16 residues. The CDR3 DNA sequence: TGTGCCAGTAGTATCTTGGGGCACTCAGAAAACACTGAAGCTTTCTTT. Translated, it gives CASSILGHSENTEAFF.

The rearrangement links TRBV20-1 to TRBJ2-5; D is undetermined. This CDR3 comprises 12 residues. Trimming left V 2 bases short and J 3 bases short, with 7 bases between. Germline CDR1 and CDR2: DFQATT and SNEGSKA (reference sequence). CDR3 amino acids: CSARNQEETQYF. In DNA form, the CDR3 reads TGCAGTGCTAGAAACCAAGAAGAGACCCAGTACTTC.

This clonotype was counted between two and nine times. The chain is built from TRBV12-3 or TRBV12-4 and TRBJ1-1, with a possible D match to TRBD1 (6 bases). V was cut by 5 bases and J by 10 bases, with 17 bases left in between. This CDR3 region has 13 residues. CDR3 sequence: CASSPLPRGGAFF. In DNA form, the CDR3 reads TGTGCCAGCAGTCCCCTTCCTCGAGGGGGAGCTTTCTTT.